The clone carrying this TCR beta chain was found once. No antigen is known for it. This sample is drawn from a study of OX40 agonist ivuxolimab in advanced cancers. Study at large: Three patients, one with hepatocellular carcinoma and two with cutaneous melanoma, responded partially. Points from the study as a whole: On average, CD8+ T cells had more expanded clones than CD4+.

V was shortened by 5 bases and J by 4 bases, with 9 bases between the two germline ends. This CDR3 spans 12 amino acids. The V gene's germline CDR1 is MNHNY and CDR2 SVGAGI (reference sequence). TCRdb's table, derived via immunoSEQ multiplex PCR, lists solely in-frame clones and lacks some. Of over 80,000 clones in the sample, approximately 87% were seen once. The sequences come from CD4+ or CD8+ T cells sorted from blood, collected in a trial of the OX40 agonist ivuxolimab. The clonotype was recovered from an adult with an advanced solid tumor such as melanoma, head and neck, liver or kidney cancer. The chain combines TRBV6-6 with TRBJ2-7; TRBD1 might be the D (5 bases). The CDR3 DNA is TGTGCCAGCAGTCCTCAGGGATACGAGCAGTACTTC. The encoded protein is CASSPQGYEQYF.